What follows are 14 T cell receptor beta chains derived from one specimen sequenced in a study of cytomegalovirus exposure and HLA in healthy donors (dated by TCRdb to 2017 to 2019). Preparation of the library involved the immunoSEQ multiplex PCR assay. For the multiplex PCR, a mixture combining 60 forward primers for TCR Vbeta segments and 13 reverse primers for TCR Jbeta segments was used. TCRdb took over this immuneACCESS table, retaining in-frame rearrangements with V and J assigned. Such tables are incomplete; in checked studies, under half of the missing clones stem from an unresolved V gene, and the remainder is unexplained. The sample includes roughly 130,000 clones, with 80% observed a single time. 1% of the sample belongs to the ten largest clones. The sequencing input was PBMCs. The source of these receptors is a man aged 40-49 years in good health and CMV-seronegative.

The chain employs TRBV29-1 and TRBJ2-5; no clear D. The DNA matches TRBJ2-7 better at its end, which makes the J call doubtful. Germline V gene sequence: CDR1 SQVTM, CDR2 ANQGSEA. The CDR3 has 12 amino acids. CDR3 loop: CSVGILGYEQYF. CDR3 DNA: TGCAGCGTTGGCATACTCGGGTACGAGCAGTACTTC.

This clone appeared a single time. V gene TRBV30 combines with J gene TRBJ2-3; 16 bases are a match to TRBD2. This CDR3 has 20 amino acids. The V and J ends lost 0 bases and 0 bases, in that order; junction bases with no gene match: 9. Germline CDR1 reads GTSNPN; CDR2 reads SVGIG (reference sequence). The CDR3 DNA reads TGTGCCTGGAGTGTAAAGTTGGGACTAGCGGGGGGGACTAGCACAGATACGCAGTATTTT. It encodes CAWSVKLGLAGGTSTDTQYF.

The chain combines TRBV7-2 with TRBJ2-3; D call uncertain. Germline CDR1 and CDR2: SGHTA and FQGNSA. V lost 5 bases, J lost 2 bases, and 8 bases lay in between. This CDR3 region has 13 residues. CDR3 DNA: TGTGCCAGCAGCCGGAGCCCCACAGATACGCAGTATTTT. Translating gives CASSRSPTDTQYF.

J is TRBJ2-7 and V is TRBV25-1, with 10 nucleotides matching TRBD1. J lost 5 bases, V lost 3 bases, and 10 bases had no gene match. Germline lookup yields CDR1 MGHDK and CDR2 SYGVNS. The CDR3 spans 16 residues. The CDR3 reads CASSESGTGVLDEQYF. The CDR3 coding sequence is TGTGCCAGCAGTGAGTCCGGGACAGGGGTTCTCGACGAGCAGTACTTC.

The chain joins TRBV5-4 to TRBJ2-6, with D hard to call. The V and J ends lost 4 bases and 0 bases respectively, with 11 bases between them. This CDR3 is built from 16 residues. CDR1 SGHNT and CDR2 YYREEE come from the germline V gene (reference sequence). The CDR3 protein is CASSLLALSGANVLTF. In nucleotides, the CDR3 is TGTGCCAGCAGCCTCCTGGCCCTCTCTGGGGCCAACGTCCTGACTTTC.

This clone has only a few counts. The chain joins TRBV7-6 to TRBJ2-1, with a tentative D call TRBD2 (6 bases). The V gene lost 0 bases and the J gene lost 8 bases, with 14 bases spanning the gap. The CDR3 is 15 amino acids. Germline lookup yields CDR1 SGHVS and CDR2 FNYEAQ. The CDR3 DNA is TGTGCCAGCAGCTTAGCGGAAAGGCCGGGGGATGAGCAGTTCTTC. Residues: CASSLAERPGDEQFF.

This clone showed up just once. The chain is built from TRBV28 and TRBJ1-2; 11 bases fit TRBD1. The junction had 8 bases not matched to a gene; V was cut back by 4 bases and J by 4 bases. The CDR3 contains 16 residues. Germline values: CDR1 MDHEN, CDR2 SYDVKM. This CDR3 reads CASSSSRTGGSYGYTF. CDR3 nucleotides: TGTGCCAGCAGTTCATCTCGGACAGGGGGCAGCTATGGCTACACCTTC.

This chain links TRBV5-4 with TRBJ1-1; D may be TRBD1 (5 bases). The germline gives CDR1 SGHNT, CDR2 YYREEE (reference sequence). CDR3 length: 15 residues. V was clipped by 3 bases and J by 0 bases, with 12 bases between them. The CDR3 loop is CASSSKTEMNTEAFF. CDR3 DNA sequence: TGTGCCAGCAGCTCAAAGACAGAAATGAACACTGAAGCTTTCTTT.

The chain links TRBV28 to TRBJ2-7; 7 nucleotides line up with TRBD1. The CDR3 contains 17 residues. Germline V gives CDR1 MDHEN, CDR2 SYDVKM. The V gene end was trimmed by 1 base and the J gene end by 4 bases; junction bases not matched to a gene: 13. Here the CDR3 reads CASSLSLVGTVSYEQYF. CDR3 nucleotide sequence: TGTGCCAGCAGTTTATCGTTAGTGGGGACAGTGAGTTACGAGCAGTACTTC. The full variable domain, its missing parts supplied by reference TRBV28 and TRBJ2-7, is DVKVTQSSRYLVKRTGEKVFLECVQDMDHENMFWYRQDPGLGLRLIYFSYDVKMKEKGDIPEGYSVSREKKERFSLILESASTNQTSMYLCASSLSLVGTVSYEQYFGPGTRLTVT.

Comments on this clone: In the same sample, other DNA sequences code for this CDR3. The V and J genes are TRBV5-4 and TRBJ1-5; D gene uncertain. Between the trimmed V and J ends, which lost 4 bases and 5 bases, there was a span of 13 bases. Germline V gene sequence: CDR1 SGHNT, CDR2 YYREEE (reference sequence). The CDR3 is 14 residues long. The CDR3, as DNA: TGTGCCAGCAGCCCCGGAGGGTTGGATCAGCCCCAGCATTTT. It yields the protein CASSPGGLDQPQHF.

J is TRBJ2-7 and V is TRBV6-5; TRBD2 agrees at 11 bases. The CDR3 consists of 15 residues. Germline-derived CDR1 and CDR2 are MNHEY and SVGAGI. Germline trimming cut 7 bases from V and 3 bases from J; bases unmatched to any gene: 8. This CDR3 reads CASTLVAGGYYEQYF. The CDR3 DNA reads TGTGCCAGCACCCTAGTAGCGGGAGGGTACTACGAGCAGTACTTC.

In this sample, this clone turned up once. CDR3 in DNA: TGTGCCAGCAAACCGAGCGGCGCCTCCTACAATGAGCAGTTCTTC. Residues: CASKPSGASYNEQFF. The V call is TRBV6-1, the J call TRBJ2-1; TRBD2 is a possible D gene (5 bases). Germline V CDR1 and CDR2: MNHNS, SASEGT. V gave up 7 bases and J gave up 0 bases, with 13 bases separating them. The CDR3 has 15 residues.

The V call is TRBV4-2, the J call TRBJ2-3, with D unclear. Trimming stripped 4 bases from V and 0 bases from J, with 11 bases between. This CDR3 contains 15 residues. CDR1 is LGHNA and CDR2 is YNFKEQ in the germline V gene. The CDR3 here is CASSRSRSSTDTQYF. The DNA of the CDR3 is TGTGCCAGCAGCCGTAGCAGATCTAGCACAGATACGCAGTATTTT.

The rearrangement uses TRBV5-4 and TRBJ1-3; D call uncertain. Germline CDR1 reads SGHNT; CDR2 reads YYREEE (reference sequence). V was trimmed by 0 bases and J by 0 bases, leaving 13 bases between them. The CDR3 is 17 residues long. The CDR3 DNA reads as TGTGCCAGCAGCTTGGACTCCAAATCTCTCTCTGGAAACACCATATATTTT. It translates to CASSLDSKSLSGNTIYF. The variable domain in full, completed from reference TRBV5-4 and TRBJ1-3, reads ETGVTQSPTHLIKTRGQQVTLRCSSQSGHNTVSWYQQALGQGPQFIFQYYREEENGRGNFPPRFSGLQFPNYSSELNVNALELDDSALYLCASSLDSKSLSGNTIYFGEGSWLTVV.